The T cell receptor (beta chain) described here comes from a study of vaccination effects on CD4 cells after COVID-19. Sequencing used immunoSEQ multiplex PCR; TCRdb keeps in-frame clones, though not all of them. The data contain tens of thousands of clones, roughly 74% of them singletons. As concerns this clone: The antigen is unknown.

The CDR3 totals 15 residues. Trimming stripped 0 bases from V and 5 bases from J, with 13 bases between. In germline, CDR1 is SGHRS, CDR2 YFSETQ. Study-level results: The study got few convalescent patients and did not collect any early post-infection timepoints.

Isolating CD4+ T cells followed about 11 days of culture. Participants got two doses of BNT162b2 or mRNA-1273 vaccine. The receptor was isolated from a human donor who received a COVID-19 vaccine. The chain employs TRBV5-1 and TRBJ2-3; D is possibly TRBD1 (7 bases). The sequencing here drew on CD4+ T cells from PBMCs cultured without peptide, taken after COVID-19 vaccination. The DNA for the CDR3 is TGCGCCAGCAGCTTGGGGAGGGGGCAGATAGATACGCAGTATTTT. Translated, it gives CASSLGRGQIDTQYF.